This T cell receptor beta chain is from a study of human T cells and chemical hapten exposure. Study outcomes and limitations: The count of PT1 expanded TCRs correlated positively with patch test score.

This CDR3 comprises 12 residues. Time point denoted: patch test 2, 6 weeks after DPC sensitization. The treatment was: therapeutic diphenylcyclopropenone sensitization with weekly scalp DPC. TCRdb re-called the RACE reads through MiXCR, storing one row per CDR3 protein. The sample shows around 67,000 distinct CDR3 sequences, roughly 8.5% of them seen only once. As for this clonotype: Its cognate antigen is unknown.

The sequencing here drew on whole blood, taken in connection with sensitization to the hapten diphenylcyclopropenone (DPC). This chain links TRBV21-1 with TRBJ2-7; the table's D call, TRBD1, has no DNA check behind it. TRBV21-1 corresponds to a pseudogene. This clonotype was sampled from a woman aged 50 to 65 with alopecia areata. Some clones in this sample may be carry-over from other donors' samples. The CDR3 nucleotides read TGTGCCTCGTGCGGGGGGCCTTACGAGCAGTACTTC. Amino acid sequence: CASCGGPYEQYF.